These 28 T cell receptor beta chains were sequenced from one sample in a study of blood T cell repertoires in COVID-19. Libraries were prepared by immunoSEQ multiplex PCR; TCRdb keeps only in-frame clonotypes and omits some of them. The data hold about 170,000 clones, with approximately 79% observed a single time. The sample was peripheral blood. All receptors come from an elderly woman with acute or convalescent COVID-19.

The chain recombines TRBV19 with TRBJ1-3; 7 bases line up with TRBD1. The CDR3 runs 15 residues. J lost 1 base, V lost 6 bases, and 6 bases had no gene match. Germline CDR1 reads LNHDA; CDR2 reads SQIVND (reference sequence). The CDR3 loop is CASRGGQLSGNTIYF. The CDR3 nucleotides read TGTGCCAGTAGGGGGGGACAGTTATCTGGAAACACCATATATTTT.

The CDR3 loop reads CASSLGGAMNTEAFF. The CDR3 nucleotides read TGTGCCAGCAGCTTAGGCGGGGCCATGAACACTGAAGCTTTCTTT. The chain recombines TRBV7-2 with TRBJ1-1; D may be TRBD1 (5 bases). V lost 1 base, J lost 0 bases, and 9 bases lay in between. Germline CDR1 SGHTA, CDR2 FQGNSA. CDR3 size: 15 residues.

DNA for the CDR3: TGTGCCAGCAGCTTATTTGAAACTCAGGGCACTGAAGCTTTCTTT. Translation gives CASSLFETQGTEAFF. The chain links TRBV7-6 to TRBJ1-1; TRBD1 might be the D (5 bases). The germline V and J ends were trimmed by 2 bases and 4 bases, with 14 bases remaining between them. The CDR3 is 15 residues long. Germline V lookup: CDR1 SGHVS, CDR2 FNYEAQ.

This chain uses TRBV19 with TRBJ1-5; 8 nucleotides align to TRBD1. Per the germline V gene, CDR1 is LNHDA and CDR2 is SQIVND (reference sequence). CDR3 length: 18 residues. V shed 4 bases and J 6 bases; nucleotides not matched to a gene: 17. The CDR3 sequence is CASSTTLGTGLLGQPQHF. CDR3 DNA: TGTGCCAGTAGTACAACCCTCGGGACAGGTCTACTGGGTCAGCCCCAGCATTTT.

The genes are TRBV30 and TRBJ2-7, with D tentatively TRBD1 (6 bases). V gave up 1 base and J gave up 2 bases, with 15 bases separating them. Germline loops: CDR1 GTSNPN, CDR2 SVGIG (reference sequence). The CDR3 totals 15 residues. The CDR3: CAWSGAPYRAYEQYF. The CDR3 nucleotides read TGTGCCTGGAGTGGTGCCCCTTACAGGGCCTACGAGCAGTACTTC.

This clone showed up just once. V gene TRBV15 combines with J gene TRBJ2-1, with TRBD1 matching over 10 bases. The CDR3 spans 16 residues. With V trimmed by 0 bases and J by 5 bases, 4 bases remained unmatched. Per the germline V gene, CDR1 is LNHNV and CDR2 is YYDKDF (reference sequence). This CDR3 reads CATSRDTGTGDNEQFF. The CDR3 DNA reads as TGTGCCACCAGCAGAGACACCGGGACAGGGGACAATGAGCAGTTCTTC.

The chain employs TRBV2 and TRBJ2-7, with 8 bases matching TRBD1. This CDR3 has 14 residues. V gave up 6 bases and J gave up 0 bases; unmatched junction bases: 4. Germline lookup yields CDR1 SNHLY and CDR2 FYNNEI. The CDR3 loop is CASRSGTGSYEQYF. The CDR3 DNA reads TGTGCCAGCAGGTCCGGGACAGGCTCCTACGAGCAGTACTTC.

The rearrangement joins TRBV19 to TRBJ2-6, with 12 nucleotides matching TRBD1. CDR1 is LNHDA, CDR2 SQIVND, per germline (reference sequence). Losses at the gene ends were 2 bases for V and 4 bases for J; bases not matched to a gene: 6. The CDR3 is made up of 18 amino acids. CDR3 sequence reads: CASSIFRDRGQGANVLTF. In nucleotides, the CDR3 is TGTGCCAGTAGTATATTCCGGGACAGGGGGCAAGGGGCCAACGTCCTGACTTTC.

This chain connects TRBV2 to TRBJ2-2, with no clear D. The V gene lost 4 bases and the J gene lost 6 bases, with 15 bases spanning the gap. Germline V gene lookup returns CDR1 SNHLY and CDR2 FYNNEI. CDR3 length: 15 amino acids. CDR3 nucleotide sequence: TGTGCCAGCAGTGTTCAATCGCACGGAGCCGGGGAGCTGTTTTTT. This translates into CASSVQSHGAGELFF.

This chain uses TRBV5-1 with TRBJ1-1, with TRBD1 matching 7 bases. Germline CDR1 and CDR2: SGHRS and YFSETQ. V gave up 4 bases and J gave up 10 bases; unmatched junction bases: 7. This CDR3 comprises 12 residues. CDR3 region: CASSKRQGPAFF. In DNA form, the CDR3 reads TGCGCCAGCAGCAAGCGACAGGGACCAGCTTTCTTT.

J is TRBJ1-6 and V is TRBV11-2; tentatively, D is TRBD1 (5 bases). Germline CDR1 and CDR2: SGHAT and FQNNGV. Trimming took off 0 bases at V and 15 bases at J, with 12 bases between the two ends. The CDR3 sequence is 13 residues long. The CDR3 loop is CASSLDQGIVLHF. CDR3 sequence (DNA): TGTGCCAGCAGCTTAGACCAGGGTATTGTCCTCCACTTT.

CDR3 nucleotides: TGTGCCAGCAGCTTAGGTACAGGGGATTATGGCTACACCTTC. It specifies CASSLGTGDYGYTF. V usage is TRBV13 and J usage is TRBJ1-2; 7 nucleotides match TRBD1. V lost 0 bases, J lost 5 bases, and 3 bases stayed unmatched. CDR3 size: 14 residues. Germline CDR1 reads PRHDT; CDR2 reads FYEKMQ (reference sequence).

J is TRBJ2-5 and V is TRBV18; a weak D match, TRBD2 (6 bases). The CDR3 spans 15 residues. Per the germline V gene, CDR1 is KGHSH and CDR2 is LQKENI. V was pared by 4 bases and J by 0 bases, with 12 bases between. The CDR3 DNA follows: TGTGCCAGCTCACTAGCGGACCGGTACCAAGAGACCCAGTACTTC. It is translated as CASSLADRYQETQYF. Full variable domain (remainder filled in from reference TRBV18 and TRBJ2-5): NAGVMQNPRHLVRRRGQEARLRCSPMKGHSHVYWYRQLPEEGLKFMVYLQKENIIDESGMPKERFSAEFPKEGPSILRIQQVVRGDSAAYFCASSLADRYQETQYFGPGTRLLVL.

This clone was recorded once. The chain uses TRBV5-1 and TRBJ2-3, with 15 bases aligning to TRBD2. Germline trimming cut 4 bases from V and 3 bases from J; bases unmatched to any gene: 3. CDR3 length equals 16 residues. Germline-derived CDR1 and CDR2 are SGHRS and YFSETQ. Here the CDR3 reads CASSQGLAGGTDTQYF. The CDR3 DNA reads TGCGCCAGCAGCCAGGGACTAGCGGGAGGTACAGATACGCAGTATTTT.

This clone was counted a single time. The V and J genes are TRBV2 and TRBJ1-2; 11 bases fit TRBD1. The J segment lost 4 bases and the V segment lost 6 bases, leaving 7 bases of the junction unmatched. Germline CDR1 SNHLY, CDR2 FYNNEI. CDR3 length equals 15 residues. The CDR3 coding sequence is TGTGCCAGCAGGGCCGGGACAGGGGGTGCCTATGGCTACACCTTC. Protein product: CASRAGTGGAYGYTF.

This clone was picked up a small number of times. V and J are TRBV6-5 and TRBJ1-1, with D perhaps TRBD1 (6 bases). Germline V lookup: CDR1 MNHEY, CDR2 SVGAGI. The CDR3 is 14 residues long. Trimming shortened V by 2 bases and J by 0 bases, and 7 bases separated the two germline ends. CDR3 in amino acids: CASSYGGLNTEAFF. CDR3 nucleotide sequence: TGTGCCAGCAGTTACGGGGGCTTGAACACTGAAGCTTTCTTT.

This clone showed up just once. The V call is TRBV28, the J call TRBJ2-2, with 7 positions matching TRBD1. CDR3 length equals 15 residues. CDR1 is MDHEN, CDR2 SYDVKM, per germline. The junction had 5 bases not matched to a gene; V was cut back by 6 bases and J by 1 base. The CDR3 here is CASRGQGENTGELFF. CDR3 coding DNA: TGTGCCAGCAGGGGGCAGGGGGAGAACACCGGGGAGCTGTTTTTT.

V usage is TRBV29-1 and J usage is TRBJ2-7; no clear D. Germline V gives CDR1 SQVTM, CDR2 ANQGSEA. This CDR3 is built from 13 residues. Trimming stripped 6 bases from V and 5 bases from J, with 17 bases between. The CDR3 region has the DNA TGCAGCGTCAACCGAGGTGGGTCGGACGAGCAGTACTTC. This gives the protein CSVNRGGSDEQYF.

A single count supports this clone. V usage is TRBV25-1 and J usage is TRBJ2-1; TRBD1 agrees at 8 bases. The junction had 7 bases not matched to a gene; V was cut back by 5 bases and J by 4 bases. Per the germline V gene, CDR1 is MGHDK and CDR2 is SYGVNS. CDR3 length: 15 amino acids. CDR3 in DNA: TGTGCCAGCAGTAGACCCGGGACAGGATACAATGAGCAGTTCTTC. It codes for CASSRPGTGYNEQFF. Full variable domain (rest looked up from reference TRBV25-1 and TRBJ2-1): EADIYQTPRYLVIGTGKKITLECSQTMGHDKMYWYQQDPGMELHLIHYSYGVNSTEKGDLSSESTVSRIRTEHFPLTLESARPSHTSQYLCASSRPGTGYNEQFFGPGTRLTVL.

The CDR3 DNA reads as TGTGCCTGGAGTGTACCGGGAGGCGGGTCCTACGAGCAGTACTTC. Translated: CAWSVPGGGSYEQYF. V usage is TRBV30 and J usage is TRBJ2-7, with 7 positions matching TRBD2. The CDR3 sequence is 15 residues long. The V gene end was trimmed by 0 bases and the J gene end by 1 base; junction bases not matched to a gene: 6. Germline assignment: CDR1 GTSNPN and CDR2 SVGIG (reference sequence).

The chain links TRBV7-2 to TRBJ1-1, with a possible D match to TRBD1 (5 bases). CDR3 length: 18 residues. Germline CDR1 and CDR2: SGHTA and FQGNSA. V was trimmed by 1 base and J by 3 bases, leaving 21 bases between them. This CDR3 is CASSLVRGADLSYTEAFF. The CDR3 DNA sequence: TGTGCCAGCAGCTTAGTTCGTGGGGCAGATTTGAGTTACACTGAAGCTTTCTTT.

The gene calls are TRBV6-5 and TRBJ1-1, with D hard to call. CDR1 MNHEY and CDR2 SVGAGI come from the germline V gene. Trimming left V 6 bases short and J 0 bases short, with 11 bases between. The CDR3 runs 14 residues. CDR3 loop: CASSHYGVNTEAFF. In DNA, the CDR3 is TGTGCCAGCAGCCACTACGGGGTGAACACTGAAGCTTTCTTT.

This clone was observed a few times. The chain uses TRBV7-2 and TRBJ2-7; TRBD2 agrees at 11 bases. The junction had 6 bases not matched to a gene; V was cut back by 0 bases and J by 5 bases. The CDR3 is 16 amino acids. In germline, CDR1 is SGHTA, CDR2 FQGNSA. The CDR3 DNA is TGTGCCAGCAGCTTAGCCCGACTAGCGGGAACACACGAGCAGTACTTC. It yields the protein CASSLARLAGTHEQYF.

There are a few counts of this clone. The CDR3 is CAWRPMNSANYGYTF. In DNA, the CDR3 is TGTGCCTGGAGGCCAATGAATAGTGCTAACTATGGCTACACCTTC. This chain uses TRBV30 with TRBJ1-2; D gene unclear. The CDR3 totals 15 residues. Per the germline V gene, CDR1 is GTSNPN and CDR2 is SVGIG (reference sequence). V was cut by 3 bases and J by 0 bases, with 14 bases left in between. Full variable domain (rest looked up from reference TRBV30 and TRBJ1-2): SQTIHQWPATLVQPVGSPLSLECTVEGTSNPNLYWYRQAAGRGLQLLFYSVGIGQISSEVPQNLSASRPQDRQFILSSKKLLLSDSGFYLCAWRPMNSANYGYTFGSGTRLTVV.

The chain has TRBV10-3 and TRBJ2-2; maybe TRBD2 (6 bases). Germline V gives CDR1 ENHRY, CDR2 SYGVKD. This CDR3 comprises 15 residues. V was cut by 3 bases and J by 6 bases, with 14 bases left in between. The CDR3 is CAISDNYSGAGELFF. CDR3 in DNA: TGTGCCATCAGTGACAACTATAGCGGAGCCGGGGAGCTGTTTTTT.

The chain recombines TRBV28 with TRBJ2-1; 10 positions agree with TRBD2. This CDR3 is built from 15 residues. Germline-derived CDR1 and CDR2 are MDHEN and SYDVKM. V was clipped by 5 bases and J by 7 bases; unmatched bases: 8. CDR3 DNA sequence: TGTGCCAGCAGTGATACTAGCGGGATTAGGAATGAGCAGTTCTTC. Protein product: CASSDTSGIRNEQFF. Using reference TRBV28 and TRBJ2-1 for the parts outside the CDR3, the full variable domain is DVKVTQSSRYLVKRTGEKVFLECVQDMDHENMFWYRQDPGLGLRLIYFSYDVKMKEKGDIPEGYSVSREKKERFSLILESASTNQTSMYLCASSDTSGIRNEQFFGPGTRLTVL.

This rearrangement joins TRBV27 to TRBJ2-7, with a weak D call TRBD1 (6 bases). The CDR3 is 14 residues long. V was shortened by 6 bases and J by 0 bases, with 12 bases between the two germline ends. Germline CDR1 reads MNHEY; CDR2 reads SMNVEV (reference sequence). CDR3 amino acids: CASSLGQLSYEQYF. The CDR3, as DNA: TGTGCCAGCAGCCTCGGACAGCTCTCCTACGAGCAGTACTTC.

J is TRBJ2-7 and V is TRBV28; D call uncertain. Germline assignment: CDR1 MDHEN and CDR2 SYDVKM. The CDR3 is 12 amino acids. The germline V and J ends were trimmed by 8 bases and 6 bases, with 14 bases remaining between them. CDR3 DNA: TGTGCCAGCGAGGCAGATCGTTCCGAGCAGTACTTC. Translation gives CASEADRSEQYF.